This TCR beta chain was sequenced in a study of T cell responses to AZD1222 COVID-19 vaccine. Findings and limits, study-wide: Mostly white British, mostly female donors; authors suggested clonal diversity may be underestimated. Mapped onto spike, vaccine-associated CD4 TCRs spanned it and were dominant at 160-218 and 743-854. Of the AZD1222 recipients, only 5 or 6 were seropositive at baseline.

The CDR3 totals 13 residues. The V end lost 2 bases, the J end lost 1 base, and 6 bases lay between the germline ends. Germline values: CDR1 GTSNPN, CDR2 SVGIG (reference sequence). For this clone: Its target is unknown.

Clones were read by immunoSEQ multiplex PCR, and TCRdb kept only the in-frame ones, dropping some. The table records approximately 110,000 clones, about 88% of them present only once. It was second doses at about 4 or about 12 weeks that were pooled. The starting material was peripheral blood, obtained 28 days after the second AZD1222 dose. The chain is built from TRBV30 and TRBJ1-5; D gene uncertain. The clonotype originates from an adult who received the AZD1222 COVID-19 vaccine. CDR3 coding DNA: TGTGCCTGGAGTCCCCCAAGCAATCAGCCCCAGCATTTT. It specifies CAWSPPSNQPQHF.